Given below is one T cell receptor beta chain in context. Its antigen is not known. Profiled with immunoSEQ multiplex PCR; TCRdb holds only in-frame clones, not every one. Of some 100,000 clones in the sample, roughly 91% were seen once. This entry is derived from a study of PD-1 blockade in classical Hodgkin lymphoma. The study, taken as a whole, reports: Underlying causes for the observed repertoire differences were not defined, possibly disease activity or prior therapy. Individuals initiating nivolumab under 1 year after ASCT were excluded.

Indicated time point: cycle 4 day 1 (C4D1), after more than five weeks of nivolumab. With no exception, relapse followed autologous stem cell transplantation in all patients, and brentuximab vedotin exposure varied. Germline V CDR1 and CDR2: MNHEY, SMNVEV (reference sequence). V lost 3 bases and J lost 7; bases outside the gene matches: 2. This CDR3 region has 14 residues. The sequences come from peripheral blood mononuclear cells (PBMCs), collected before the fourth cycle of nivolumab. The V and J genes are TRBV27 and TRBJ2-1; 11 nucleotides line up with TRBD1. This TCR derives from a human donor with classical Hodgkin lymphoma. The CDR3, as DNA: TGTGCCAGCAGTTTCGGGACAGGGGGGAATGAGCAGTTCTTC. Its protein is CASSFGTGGNEQFF.